One sample yielded the 13 T cell receptor beta chains listed below, sequenced in a study of CD8+ T cells in alopecia areata (dated by TCRdb to 2016 to 2019). Library method: the immunoSEQ multiplex PCR assay. RNA was extracted from all samples and reverse transcribed into cDNA, which served as template for TCR sequencing. TCRdb holds this immuneACCESS table with in-frame rearrangements only. Some clones are missing; in checked studies, unresolved V genes explain under half, and the rest has no known cause. The sample table shows roughly 110,000 clones, and around 54% are seen once. Approximately 3.6% of the sample lies in the top ten. Explained via the paper, the time point label denotes: 24 weeks on oral tofacitinib. The sample's treatment or condition label is to be understood as: oral pan-JAK inhibitor, 5-10 mg twice daily. The sample in question was CD4+ T cells sorted from blood, obtained at week 24, from a patient treated with tofacitinib. Source of these receptors: a human donor with alopecia areata.

The J gene is TRBJ2-7, the V gene TRBV15; D may be TRBD1 (6 bases). CDR3 length equals 15 residues. The V and J ends lost 0 bases and 6 bases respectively, with 15 bases between them. The germline V gene encodes CDR1 LNHNV and CDR2 YYDKDF (reference sequence). The CDR3: CATSRDLEPGVEQYF. The CDR3 nucleotides are TGTGCCACCAGCAGAGATCTAGAGCCAGGGGTCGAGCAGTACTTC.

V usage is TRBV19 and J usage is TRBJ2-2; D may be TRBD1 or TRBD2 (6 bases each). Germline values: CDR1 LNHDA, CDR2 SQIVND (reference sequence). This CDR3 is 14 amino acids long. With 9 bases removed from V and 4 bases from J, the gap between germline ends came to 15 bases. CDR3 sequence (DNA): TGTGCCAGCCGGGAAGGGGGGAGCACCGGGGAGCTGTTTTTT. Protein product: CASREGGSTGELFF.

This chain connects TRBV4-1 to TRBJ2-7; D perhaps matches TRBD2 (5 bases). The CDR3 runs 14 residues. CDR1 MGHRA and CDR2 YSYEKL come from the germline V gene. The ends were cut back, 1 base at V and 1 base at J, with 8 bases in the middle. The CDR3 DNA sequence: TGCGCCAGCAGCCAAGTCCGGGGATCCTACGAGCAGTACTTC. Its protein is CASSQVRGSYEQYF.

CDR3 nucleotides: TGCAGCGCAGGGGGACAGGGGGAGGTGGGAGCTTTCTTT. Translation: CSAGGQGEVGAFF. The chain combines TRBV29-1 with TRBJ1-1; 11 positions match TRBD1. The CDR3 is 13 amino acids. CDR1 and CDR2 (germline): SQVTM, ANQGSEA. The V and J ends lost 7 bases and 10 bases, in that order; junction bases with no gene match: 11.

This chain joins TRBV15 and TRBJ2-3, with D perhaps matching TRBD1 or TRBD2 (5 bases each). Germline-derived CDR1 and CDR2 are LNHNV and YYDKDF (reference sequence). There are 18 residues in the CDR3. Trimming stripped 4 bases from V and 5 bases from J, with 25 bases between. The CDR3 here is CATSKQRSGTGTRDTQYF. In nucleotides, the CDR3 is TGTGCCACCAGCAAACAGCGTTCCGGGACCGGAACTCGAGATACGCAGTATTTT.

Only a few counts were recorded for this clone. The CDR3 DNA sequence: TGTGCCAGCAGCTTAAAGGACGAGCAGTACTTC. Its protein product is CASSLKDEQYF. This rearrangement joins TRBV7-2 to TRBJ2-7; D gene ambiguous. V was trimmed by 2 bases and J by 5 bases, leaving 4 bases between them. The CDR3 length is 11 residues. Germline loops: CDR1 SGHTA, CDR2 FQGNSA.

The CDR3 coding sequence is TGCAGCGTGGGGGACTCTGGAAACACCATATATTTT. As protein: CSVGDSGNTIYF. The gene calls are TRBV29-1 and TRBJ1-3; a possible D gene is TRBD1 (5 bases). Germline V gives CDR1 SQVTM, CDR2 ANQGSEA. V was pared by 6 bases and J by 0 bases, with 6 bases between. This CDR3 has 12 residues.

The table lists this clone with many counts. The chain joins TRBV4-3 to TRBJ1-5, with a weak D call TRBD1 (6 bases). The CDR3 extends over 14 amino acids. Per the germline V gene, CDR1 is LGHNA and CDR2 is YSLEER. The germline V and J ends were trimmed by 2 bases and 4 bases, with 9 bases remaining between them. The DNA for the CDR3 is TGCGCCAGCAGCCAAAGTCAGGGGAATCAGCCCCAGCATTTT. Translating it yields CASSQSQGNQPQHF.

This clone was seen a single time. The chain uses TRBV6-6 and TRBJ1-5; 10 nucleotides match TRBD1. In germline, CDR1 is MNHNY, CDR2 SVGAGI (reference sequence). J gave up 2 bases and V 6 bases, and 4 bases lay outside the gene matches. This CDR3 contains 15 residues. The CDR3 reads CASRGTGEGNQPQHF. CDR3 nucleotides: TGTGCCAGCAGGGGGACAGGGGAGGGCAATCAGCCCCAGCATTTT.

This clone was detected only a few times. The chain employs TRBV30 and TRBJ2-7; D assignment may be TRBD1 or TRBD2 (5 bases each). This CDR3 is 12 amino acids long. Germline V gene lookup returns CDR1 GTSNPN and CDR2 SVGIG (reference sequence). V lost 5 bases, J lost 1 base, and 9 bases lay in between. Here the CDR3 DNA reads TGTGCCTGGGGGGACGGTTCCTACGAGCAGTACTTC. Protein: CAWGDGSYEQYF.

The rearrangement uses TRBV19 and TRBJ2-1, with a tentative D call TRBD1 (5 bases). CDR1 is LNHDA and CDR2 is SQIVND in the germline V gene (reference sequence). The germline V and J ends were trimmed by 0 bases and 13 bases, with 10 bases remaining between them. The CDR3 runs 12 residues. The CDR3 is CASSIERTTQFF. The CDR3 DNA sequence: TGTGCCAGTAGTATAGAAAGGACAACTCAGTTCTTC. The full variable domain, rest sourced from reference TRBV19 and TRBJ2-1, is DGGITQSPKYLFRKEGQNVTLSCEQNLNHDAMYWYRQDPGQGLRLIYYSQIVNDFQKGDIAEGYSVSREKKESFPLTVTSAQKNPTAFYLCASSIERTTQFFGPGTRLTVL.

The rearrangement links TRBV5-1 to TRBJ1-4; D is unclear. The CDR3 consists of 11 residues. Germline V gene sequence: CDR1 SGHRS, CDR2 YFSETQ. V dropped 0 bases and J dropped 8 bases, with 2 bases sitting between them. In nucleotides, the CDR3 is TGCGCCAGCAGCTTGGGCGAAAAACTGTTTTTT. Translated, it gives CASSLGEKLFF.

The genes are TRBV4-2 and TRBJ2-5, with 9 bases that match TRBD1. This CDR3 is 17 amino acids long. Germline-derived CDR1 and CDR2 are LGHNA and YNFKEQ. Germline trimming cut 3 bases from V and 5 bases from J; bases unmatched to any gene: 13. The CDR3 DNA reads as TGTGCCAGCAGCCACGGAGGAGCCGGGACAGGGATTGAGACCCAGTACTTC. Amino acids: CASSHGGAGTGIETQYF.